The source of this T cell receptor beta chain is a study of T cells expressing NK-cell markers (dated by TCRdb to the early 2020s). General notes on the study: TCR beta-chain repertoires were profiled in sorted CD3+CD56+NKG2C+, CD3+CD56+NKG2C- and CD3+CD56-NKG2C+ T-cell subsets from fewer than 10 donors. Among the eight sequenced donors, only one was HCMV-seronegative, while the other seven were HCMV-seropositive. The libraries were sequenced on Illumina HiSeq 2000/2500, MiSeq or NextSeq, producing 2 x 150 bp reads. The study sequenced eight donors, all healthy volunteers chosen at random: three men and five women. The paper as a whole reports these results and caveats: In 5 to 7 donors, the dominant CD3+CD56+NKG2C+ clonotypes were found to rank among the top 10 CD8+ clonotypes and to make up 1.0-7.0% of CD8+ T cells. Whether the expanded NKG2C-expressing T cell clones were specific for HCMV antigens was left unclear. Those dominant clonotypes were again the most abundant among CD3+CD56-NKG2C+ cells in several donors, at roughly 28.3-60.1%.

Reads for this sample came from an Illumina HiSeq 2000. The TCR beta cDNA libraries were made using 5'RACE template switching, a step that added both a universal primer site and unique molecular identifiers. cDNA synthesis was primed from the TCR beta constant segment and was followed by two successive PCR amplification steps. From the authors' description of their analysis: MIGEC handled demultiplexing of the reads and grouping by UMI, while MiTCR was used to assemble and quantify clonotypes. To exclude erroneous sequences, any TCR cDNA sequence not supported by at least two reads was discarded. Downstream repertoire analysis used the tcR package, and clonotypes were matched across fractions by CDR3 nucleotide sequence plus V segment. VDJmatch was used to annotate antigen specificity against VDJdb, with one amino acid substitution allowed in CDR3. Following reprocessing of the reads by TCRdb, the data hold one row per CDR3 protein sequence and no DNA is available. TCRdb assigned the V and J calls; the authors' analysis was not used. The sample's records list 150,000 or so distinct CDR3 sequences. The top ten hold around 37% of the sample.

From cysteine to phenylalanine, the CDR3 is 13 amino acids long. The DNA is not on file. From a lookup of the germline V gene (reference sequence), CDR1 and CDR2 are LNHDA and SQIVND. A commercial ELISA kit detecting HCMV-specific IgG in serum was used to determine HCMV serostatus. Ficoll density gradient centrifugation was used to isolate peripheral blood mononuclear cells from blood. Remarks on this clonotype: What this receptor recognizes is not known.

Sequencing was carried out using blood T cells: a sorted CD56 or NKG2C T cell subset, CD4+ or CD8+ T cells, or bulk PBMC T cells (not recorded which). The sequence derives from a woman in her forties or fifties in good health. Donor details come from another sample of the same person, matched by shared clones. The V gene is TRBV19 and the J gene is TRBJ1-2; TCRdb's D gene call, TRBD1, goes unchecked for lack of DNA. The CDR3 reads CASSWTGPGGYTF.